These T cell receptor beta chains were read from a single sample in a study of graft-versus-host responses after intestinal transplantation. The table came from immunoSEQ multiplex PCR; TCRdb's copy has only in-frame clones and leaves some out. This sample yields approximately 77,000 clones, of which over 80% are seen a single time; 0.55% to 0.8% belongs to the top ten. Material: PBMCs, obtained 98 days after intestinal transplantation. These receptors were taken from a human patient who received an intestinal transplant, so some T cells may come from the graft donor. The CDR3 runs from the conserved cysteine through the conserved F or W. The order of the fields is D gene, clone size, J gene, V gene, CDR3 protein, CDR3 DNA. A D gene is named only where the DNA matches it firmly. The size of a clone is reported for some rows only, either as once, few or many, or as a class for expanded clones.

TRBD1 NA TRBJ1-3 TRBV5-1 CASSLGQGAGNTIYF TGCGCCAGCAGCTTGGGACAGGGGGCTGGAAACACCATATATTTT
TRBD2 few TRBJ2-1 TRBV6-4 CASSDSAGGYNEQFF TGTGCCAGCAGTGACTCAGCGGGGGGCTACAATGAGCAGTTCTTC
NA NA TRBJ1-6 TRBV30 CAWSVTEGSPLHF TGTGCCTGGAGTGTGACAGAAGGTTCACCCCTCCACTTT
NA NA TRBJ2-7 TRBV6-5 CASSENFGVGSGEYF NA
NA NA TRBJ1-4 TRBV20-1 CSAANEKLFF TGCAGTGCCGCTAATGAAAAACTGTTTTTT
NA NA TRBJ2-7 TRBV27 CASSLFQGSLPYEQYF TGTGCCAGCAGTTTATTTCAGGGGTCCCTTCCCTACGAGCAGTACTTC
NA NA TRBJ1-6 TRBV2 CASSATVSSYNSPLHF TGTGCCAGCAGTGCCACCGTGAGCTCCTATAATTCACCCCTCCACTTT
NA NA TRBJ1-2 TRBV5-1 CASSLWGGLGYTF TGCGCCAGCAGCTTATGGGGGGGGCTTGGCTACACCTTC
TRBD2 NA TRBJ2-5 TRBV15 CASRTSQETQYF TGTGCCTCCAGGACTAGCCAAGAGACCCAGTACTTC
NA NA TRBJ1-3 TRBV18 CASSPLGTGNTIYF TGTGCCAGCTCACCTCTGGGTACTGGAAACACCATATATTTT
NA NA TRBJ1-6 TRBV27 CASSLWAGGSYNSPLHF TGTGCCAGCAGTTTATGGGCAGGCGGCTCCTATAATTCACCCCTCCACTTT
NA NA TRBJ1-1 TRBV7-9 CASSLGRNGRNTEAFF TGTGCCAGCAGCTTGGGTCGGAACGGCCGGAACACTGAAGCTTTCTTT
NA NA TRBJ1-5 TRBV6-5 CASSYLRDQPQHF TGTGCCAGCAGTTACTTACGAGATCAGCCCCAGCATTTT
NA NA TRBJ1-5 TRBV19 CASIPRGRHQPQHF TGTGCCAGTATCCCTAGGGGGAGGCATCAGCCCCAGCATTTT
NA NA TRBJ2-3 TRBV7-9 CASSFRADTQYF TGTGCCAGCAGCTTCAGGGCAGATACGCAGTATTTT
TRBD1 NA TRBJ2-1 TRBV28 CASSLFDRVSYNEQFF TGTGCCAGCAGTTTATTTGACAGGGTTTCGTACAATGAGCAGTTCTTC
NA once TRBJ2-3 TRBV6-1 CASGAGTDTQYF TGTGCCAGCGGTGCGGGCACAGATACGCAGTATTTT
NA NA TRBJ2-7 TRBV6-1 CASSAEGWSSYEQYF TGTGCCAGCAGTGCAGAGGGGTGGAGCTCCTACGAGCAGTACTTC
TRBD1 NA TRBJ2-5 TRBV6-5 CASSGRQGQETQYF TGTGCCAGCAGTGGGAGACAGGGCCAAGAGACCCAGTACTTC
NA NA TRBJ1-6 TRBV19 CASSSQIQGPPLHF TGTGCCAGTAGTTCCCAAATACAAGGTCCACCCCTCCACTTT
TRBD2 NA TRBJ2-5 TRBV6-5 CASSYGSSGDQNF TGTGCCAGCAGTTACGGGTCTAGCGGGGACCAAAACTTC
TRBD1 NA TRBJ2-7 TRBV4-1 CASSPTWTGSSYEQYF TGCGCCAGCAGCCCAACCTGGACAGGGAGTTCCTACGAGCAGTACTTC
NA NA TRBJ1-3 TRBV19 CASSTPGAFSGNTIYF TGTGCCAGTAGTACCCCGGGGGCTTTCTCTGGAAACACCATATATTTT
NA NA TRBJ1-5 TRBV6-5 CASRGGAGVTQPQHF TGTGCCAGCAGAGGCGGGGCAGGGGTGACTCAGCCCCAGCATTTT
TRBD1 NA TRBJ2-7 TRBV4-3 CASSQGVGQGAREQYF TGCGCCAGCAGCCAAGGGGTAGGACAGGGGGCGCGGGAGCAGTACTTC
TRBD2 NA TRBJ2-7 TRBV13 CASSVGLAGVMGEQYF TGTGCCAGCAGCGTCGGACTAGCGGGAGTGATGGGGGAGCAGTACTTC
TRBD1 NA TRBJ2-3 TRBV9 CASSVEKGDRVTRPSTDTQYF TGTGCCAGCAGCGTAGAAAAGGGAGACAGGGTAACCCGCCCCAGCACAGATACGCAGTATTTT
TRBD2 few TRBJ2-7 TRBV10-3 CAISPGLGYEQYF TGTGCCATCAGTCCGGGACTAGGCTACGAGCAGTACTTC
TRBD1 NA TRBJ1-2 TRBV2 CASNWDRAAYGYTF TGTGCCAGCAACTGGGACAGGGCGGCCTATGGCTACACCTTC
TRBD1 NA TRBJ2-3 TRBV6-1 CASSEGQGADTQYF TGTGCCAGCAGTGAGGGACAGGGGGCAGATACGCAGTATTTT
TRBD1 NA TRBJ1-1 TRBV6-5 CASRMTGATNTEAFF TGTGCCAGCAGGATGACAGGGGCTACGAACACTGAAGCTTTCTTT
NA NA TRBJ2-3 TRBV2 CASSGGLVGPTDTQYF TGTGCCAGCAGTGGCGGGCTAGTAGGGCCCACAGATACGCAGTATTTT
NA NA TRBJ1-2 TRBV28 CASSFGVGYTF TGTGCCAGCAGTTTTGGGGTTGGCTACACCTTC
TRBD1 NA TRBJ2-7 TRBV9 CASSGGTGMYEQYF TGTGCCAGCAGCGGAGGGACAGGGATGTACGAGCAGTACTTC
NA once TRBJ1-5 TRBV14 CASSQVYTHSNQPQHF TGTGCCAGCAGCCAAGTGTATACCCATAGCAATCAGCCCCAGCATTTT
TRBD1 NA TRBJ1-4 TRBV28 CASSARQGLSEKLFF TGTGCCAGCAGTGCCCGACAGGGCCTAAGCGAAAAACTGTTTTTT
NA NA TRBJ2-3 TRBV6-5 CASSYRDVSTDTQYF TGTGCCAGCAGTTACCGGGACGTCAGCACAGATACGCAGTATTTT
NA NA TRBJ2-7 TRBV6-1 CASSFGARYEQYF TGTGCCAGCAGTTTCGGGGCGCGGTACGAGCAGTACTTC
TRBD2 NA TRBJ2-1 TRBV5-6 CASSLLAGGDEQFF TGTGCCAGCAGCTTGCTAGCGGGGGGCGATGAGCAGTTCTTC
TRBD2 NA TRBJ2-1 TRBV30 CALSGLRASGYNEQFF TGTGCCCTATCAGGGCTTCGGGCTAGCGGATACAATGAGCAGTTCTTC
NA NA TRBJ1-1 TRBV10-3 CAISESGGWRSTEAFF TGTGCCATCAGTGAGTCGGGCGGCTGGAGAAGCACTGAAGCTTTCTTT
TRBD2 NA TRBJ2-3 TRBV4-1 CASSRVWGAGGSEDTQYF TGCGCCAGCAGCCGCGTCTGGGGAGCGGGGGGGTCCGAAGATACGCAGTATTTT
NA NA TRBJ2-3 TRBV13 CASSPEGLDTDTQYF TGTGCCAGCAGCCCCGAGGGACTCGACACAGATACGCAGTATTTT
TRBD1 NA TRBJ2-2 TRBV7-7 CASSTGTGMGAGELFF TGTGCCAGCAGCACAGGGACAGGGATGGGGGCCGGGGAGCTGTTTTTT
NA NA TRBJ2-1 TRBV30 CAWSVKGVDEQFF TGTGCCTGGAGTGTTAAAGGGGTTGATGAGCAGTTCTTC
TRBD1 NA TRBJ2-3 TRBV6-5 CASTLRGLSTDTQYF TGTGCCAGCACTCTCAGGGGGCTGAGCACAGATACGCAGTATTTT